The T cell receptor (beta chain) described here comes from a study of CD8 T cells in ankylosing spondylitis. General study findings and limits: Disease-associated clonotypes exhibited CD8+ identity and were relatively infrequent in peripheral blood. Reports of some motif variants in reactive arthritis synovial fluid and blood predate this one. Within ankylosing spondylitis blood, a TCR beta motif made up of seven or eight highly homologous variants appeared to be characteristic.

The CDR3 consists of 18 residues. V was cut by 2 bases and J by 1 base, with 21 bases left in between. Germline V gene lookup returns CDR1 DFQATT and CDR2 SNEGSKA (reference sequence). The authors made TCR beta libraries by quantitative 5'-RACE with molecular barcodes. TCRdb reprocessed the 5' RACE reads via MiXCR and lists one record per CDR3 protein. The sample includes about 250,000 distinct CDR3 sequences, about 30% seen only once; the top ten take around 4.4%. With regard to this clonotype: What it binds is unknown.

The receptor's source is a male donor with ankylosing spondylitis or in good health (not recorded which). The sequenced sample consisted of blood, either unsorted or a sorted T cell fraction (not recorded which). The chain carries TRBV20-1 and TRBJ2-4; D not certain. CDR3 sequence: CSARSGVRSGLAKNIQYF. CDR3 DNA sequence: TGCAGTGCTAGATCGGGCGTCCGTTCCGGGCTCGCCAAAAACATTCAGTACTTC.